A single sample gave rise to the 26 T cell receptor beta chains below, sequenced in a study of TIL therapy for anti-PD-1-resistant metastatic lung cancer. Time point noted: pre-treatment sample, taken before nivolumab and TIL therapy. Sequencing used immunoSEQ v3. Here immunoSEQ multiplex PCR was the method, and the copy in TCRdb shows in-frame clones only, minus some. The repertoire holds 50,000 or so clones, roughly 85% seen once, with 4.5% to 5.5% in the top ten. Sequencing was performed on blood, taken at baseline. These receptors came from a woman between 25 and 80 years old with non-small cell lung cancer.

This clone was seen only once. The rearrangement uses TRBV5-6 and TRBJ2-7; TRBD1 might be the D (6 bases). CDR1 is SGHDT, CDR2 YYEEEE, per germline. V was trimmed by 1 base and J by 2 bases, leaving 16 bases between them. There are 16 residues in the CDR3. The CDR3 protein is CASSLLFVRGPYEQYF. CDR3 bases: TGTGCCAGCAGCTTGTTGTTCGTCAGGGGACCCTACGAGCAGTACTTC. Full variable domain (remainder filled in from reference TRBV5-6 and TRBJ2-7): DAGVTQSPTHLIKTRGQQVTLRCSPKSGHDTVSWYQQALGQGPQFIFQYYEEEERQRGNFPDRFSGHQFPNYSSELNVNALLLGDSALYLCASSLLFVRGPYEQYFGPGTRLTVT.

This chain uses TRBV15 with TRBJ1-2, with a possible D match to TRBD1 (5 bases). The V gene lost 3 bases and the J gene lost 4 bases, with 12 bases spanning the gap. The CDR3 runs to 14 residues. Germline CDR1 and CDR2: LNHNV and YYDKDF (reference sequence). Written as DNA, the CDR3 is TGTGCCACCAGCAGCAAGGGGCCGGTCTATGGCTACACCTTC. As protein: CATSSKGPVYGYTF.

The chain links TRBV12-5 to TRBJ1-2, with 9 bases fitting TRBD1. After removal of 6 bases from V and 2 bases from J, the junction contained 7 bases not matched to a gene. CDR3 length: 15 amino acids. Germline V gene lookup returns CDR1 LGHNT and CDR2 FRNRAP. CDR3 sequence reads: CASGPLTGGNYGYTF. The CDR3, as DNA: TGTGCTAGTGGCCCCTTGACAGGGGGAAACTATGGCTACACCTTC.

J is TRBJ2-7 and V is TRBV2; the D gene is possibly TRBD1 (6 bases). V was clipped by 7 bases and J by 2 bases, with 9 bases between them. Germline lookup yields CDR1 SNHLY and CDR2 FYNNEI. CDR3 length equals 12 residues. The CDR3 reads CASTGTTYEQYF. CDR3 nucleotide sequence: TGTGCCAGCACGGGGACAACCTACGAGCAGTACTTC. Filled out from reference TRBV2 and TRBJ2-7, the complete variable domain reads EPEVTQTPSHQVTQMGQEVILRCVPISNHLYFYWYRQILGQKVEFLVSFYNNEISEKSEIFDDQFSVERPDGSNFTLKIRSTKLEDSAMYFCASTGTTYEQYFGPGTRLTVT.

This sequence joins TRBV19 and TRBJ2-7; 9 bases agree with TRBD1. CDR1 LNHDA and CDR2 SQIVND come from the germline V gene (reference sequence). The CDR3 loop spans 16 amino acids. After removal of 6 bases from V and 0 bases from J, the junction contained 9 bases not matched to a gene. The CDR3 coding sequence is TGTGCCAGTAGCTACGGACAGGGGCCGAGCTCCTACGAGCAGTACTTC. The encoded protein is CASSYGQGPSSYEQYF.

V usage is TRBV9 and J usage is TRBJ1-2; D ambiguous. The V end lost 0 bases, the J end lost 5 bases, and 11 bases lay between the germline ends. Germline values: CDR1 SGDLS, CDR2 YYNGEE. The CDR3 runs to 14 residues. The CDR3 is CASSVERDSYGYTF. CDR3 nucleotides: TGTGCCAGCAGCGTAGAAAGGGATTCTTATGGCTACACCTTC.

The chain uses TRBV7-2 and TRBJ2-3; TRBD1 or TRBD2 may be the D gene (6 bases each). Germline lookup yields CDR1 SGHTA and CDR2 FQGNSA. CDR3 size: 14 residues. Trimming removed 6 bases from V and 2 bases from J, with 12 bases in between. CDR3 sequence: CASSRGPNTDTQYF. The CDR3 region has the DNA TGTGCCAGCAGTCGGGGGCCGAACACAGATACGCAGTATTTT. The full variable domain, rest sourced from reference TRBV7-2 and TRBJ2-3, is GAGVSQSPSNKVTEKGKDVELRCDPISGHTALYWYRQSLGQGLEFLIYFQGNSAPDKSGLPSDRFSAERTGGSVSTLTIQRTQQEDSAVYLCASSRGPNTDTQYFGPGTRLTVL.

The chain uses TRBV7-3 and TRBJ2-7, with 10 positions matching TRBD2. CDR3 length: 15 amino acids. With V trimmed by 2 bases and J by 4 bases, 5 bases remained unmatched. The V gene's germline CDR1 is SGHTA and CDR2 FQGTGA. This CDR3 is CASSLSSGSGYEQYF. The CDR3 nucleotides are TGTGCCAGCAGCTTATCTAGCGGGAGTGGGTACGAGCAGTACTTC.

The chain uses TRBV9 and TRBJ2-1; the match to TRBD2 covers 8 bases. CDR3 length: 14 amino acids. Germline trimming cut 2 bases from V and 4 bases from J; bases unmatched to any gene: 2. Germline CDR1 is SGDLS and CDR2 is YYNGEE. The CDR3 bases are TGTGCCAGCAGCGTTGGGACTAGTTACAATGAGCAGTTCTTC. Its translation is CASSVGTSYNEQFF.

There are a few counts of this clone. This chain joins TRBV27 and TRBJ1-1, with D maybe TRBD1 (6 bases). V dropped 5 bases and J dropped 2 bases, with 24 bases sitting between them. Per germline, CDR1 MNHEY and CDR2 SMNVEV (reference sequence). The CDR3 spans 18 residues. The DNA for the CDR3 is TGTGCCAGCAGTCCTTTGGGGGGGGGCTTGGCCCCCAACACTGAAGCTTTCTTT. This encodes CASSPLGGGLAPNTEAFF.

In nucleotides, the CDR3 is TGTGCCAGCAGCTTGAAGGTAGCAGGACTGAACACTGAAGCTTTCTTT. It specifies CASSLKVAGLNTEAFF. The genes are TRBV5-5 and TRBJ1-1; D ambiguous. The V and J ends lost 1 base and 0 bases respectively, with 13 bases between them. The CDR3 is made up of 16 amino acids. Germline V gene sequence: CDR1 SGHKS, CDR2 YYEKEE (reference sequence).

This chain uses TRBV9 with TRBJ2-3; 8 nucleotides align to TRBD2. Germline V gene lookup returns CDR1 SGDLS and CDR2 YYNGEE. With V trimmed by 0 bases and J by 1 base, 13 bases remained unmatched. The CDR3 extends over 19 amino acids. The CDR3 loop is CASSVATDGAGARTDTQYF. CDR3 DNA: TGTGCCAGCAGCGTAGCTACTGATGGAGCGGGGGCGCGCACAGATACGCAGTATTTT. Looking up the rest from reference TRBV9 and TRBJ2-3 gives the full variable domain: DSGVTQTPKHLITATGQRVTLRCSPRSGDLSVYWYQQSLDQGLQFLIQYYNGEERAKGNILERFSAQQFPDLHSELNLSSLELGDSALYFCASSVATDGAGARTDTQYFGPGTRLTVL.

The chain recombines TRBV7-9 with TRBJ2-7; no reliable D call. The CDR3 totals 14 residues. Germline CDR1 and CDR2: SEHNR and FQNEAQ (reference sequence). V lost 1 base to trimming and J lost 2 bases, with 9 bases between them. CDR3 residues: CASSLDLDPYEQYF. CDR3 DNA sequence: TGTGCCAGCAGCTTAGACCTGGACCCCTACGAGCAGTACTTC.

The CDR3 loop reads CSVESDGRGSSGYTF. CDR3 DNA: TGCAGCGTTGAGTCCGATGGCAGGGGCTCTAGTGGCTACACCTTC. J is TRBJ1-2 and V is TRBV29-1, with a possible D match to TRBD1 (6 bases). CDR1 is SQVTM and CDR2 is ANQGSEA in the germline V gene. CDR3 size: 15 residues. Trimming stripped 3 bases from V and 7 bases from J, with 21 bases between.

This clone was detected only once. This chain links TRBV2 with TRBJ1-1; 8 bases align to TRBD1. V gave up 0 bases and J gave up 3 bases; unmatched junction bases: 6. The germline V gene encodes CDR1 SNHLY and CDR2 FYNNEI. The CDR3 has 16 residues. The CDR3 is CASSEASDRVYTEAFF. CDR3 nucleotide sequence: TGTGCCAGCAGTGAAGCCTCGGACAGGGTGTACACTGAAGCTTTCTTT.

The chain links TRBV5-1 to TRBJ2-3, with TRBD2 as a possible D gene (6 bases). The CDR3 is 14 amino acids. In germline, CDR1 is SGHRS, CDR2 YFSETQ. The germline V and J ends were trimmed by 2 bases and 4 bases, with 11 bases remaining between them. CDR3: CASSFTGAADTQYF. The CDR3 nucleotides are TGCGCCAGCAGCTTTACGGGAGCGGCAGATACGCAGTATTTT.

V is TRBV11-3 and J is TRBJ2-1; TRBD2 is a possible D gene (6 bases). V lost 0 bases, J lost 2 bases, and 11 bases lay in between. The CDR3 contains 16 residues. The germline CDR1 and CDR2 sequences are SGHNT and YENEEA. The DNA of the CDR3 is TGTGCCAGCAGCTTAGAGGGCGGCGGGACCTACAATGAGCAGTTCTTC. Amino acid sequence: CASSLEGGGTYNEQFF.

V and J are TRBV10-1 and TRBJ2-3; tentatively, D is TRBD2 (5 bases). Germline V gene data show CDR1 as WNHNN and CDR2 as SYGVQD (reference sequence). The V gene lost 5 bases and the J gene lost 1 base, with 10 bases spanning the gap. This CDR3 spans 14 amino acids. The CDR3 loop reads CASSLAHGTDTQYF. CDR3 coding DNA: TGCGCCAGCAGTCTAGCACACGGCACAGATACGCAGTATTTT.

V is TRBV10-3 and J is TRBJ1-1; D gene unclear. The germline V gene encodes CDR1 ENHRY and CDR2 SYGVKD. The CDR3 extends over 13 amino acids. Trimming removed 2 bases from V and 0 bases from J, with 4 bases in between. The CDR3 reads CAISEGVNTEAFF. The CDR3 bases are TGTGCCATCAGTGAGGGCGTGAACACTGAAGCTTTCTTT.

The CDR3 DNA reads TGCGCCAGCAGCAACGACAGGGTCCCTGATACGCAGTATTTT. Its translation is CASSNDRVPDTQYF. V is TRBV5-1 and J is TRBJ2-3; 7 positions match TRBD1. CDR1 and CDR2 (germline): SGHRS, YFSETQ. The CDR3 is 14 amino acids. After removal of 4 bases from V and 6 bases from J, the junction contained 8 bases not matched to a gene.

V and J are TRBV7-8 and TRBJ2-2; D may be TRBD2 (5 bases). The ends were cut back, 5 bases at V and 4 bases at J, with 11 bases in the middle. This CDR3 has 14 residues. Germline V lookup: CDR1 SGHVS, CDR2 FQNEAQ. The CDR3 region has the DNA TGTGCCAGCAGCCCGCGACTAATCACCGGGGAGCTGTTTTTT. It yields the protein CASSPRLITGELFF.

In DNA form, the CDR3 reads TGTGCCAGCAGCTTAGCCCGGCAGGGGGGAGCTTTCTTT. It yields the protein CASSLARQGGAFF. The gene calls are TRBV7-2 and TRBJ1-1; 7 bases line up with TRBD1. The J segment lost 10 bases and the V segment lost 0 bases, leaving 5 bases of the junction unmatched. CDR1 is SGHTA and CDR2 is FQGNSA in the germline V gene. The length of the CDR3 is 13 residues.

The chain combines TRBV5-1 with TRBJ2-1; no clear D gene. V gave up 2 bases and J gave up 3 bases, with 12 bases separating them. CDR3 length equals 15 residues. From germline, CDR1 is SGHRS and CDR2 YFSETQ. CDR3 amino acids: CASSFETPLYNEQFF. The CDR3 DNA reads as TGCGCCAGCAGCTTCGAGACCCCTCTCTACAATGAGCAGTTCTTC.

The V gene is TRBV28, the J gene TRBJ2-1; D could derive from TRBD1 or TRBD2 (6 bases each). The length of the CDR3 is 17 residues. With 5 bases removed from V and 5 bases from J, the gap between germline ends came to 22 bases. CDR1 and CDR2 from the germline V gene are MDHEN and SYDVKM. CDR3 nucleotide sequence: TGTGCCAGCAGTCACCCTGGGTGGAGGGACACAGACAATGAGCAGTTCTTC. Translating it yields CASSHPGWRDTDNEQFF. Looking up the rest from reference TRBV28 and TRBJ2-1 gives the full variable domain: DVKVTQSSRYLVKRTGEKVFLECVQDMDHENMFWYRQDPGLGLRLIYFSYDVKMKEKGDIPEGYSVSREKKERFSLILESASTNQTSMYLCASSHPGWRDTDNEQFFGPGTRLTVL.

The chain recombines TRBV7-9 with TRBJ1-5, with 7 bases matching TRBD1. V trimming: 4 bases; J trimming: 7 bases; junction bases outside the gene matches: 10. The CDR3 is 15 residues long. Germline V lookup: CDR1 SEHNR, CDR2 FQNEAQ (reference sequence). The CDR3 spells CASSSGAGGRQPQHF. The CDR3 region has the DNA TGTGCCAGCAGCTCCGGGGCAGGGGGAAGGCAGCCCCAGCATTTT. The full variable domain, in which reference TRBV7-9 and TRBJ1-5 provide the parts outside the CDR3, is DTGVSQNPRHKITKRGQNVTFRCDPISEHNRLYWYRQTLGQGPEFLTYFQNEAQLEKSRLLSDRFSAERPKGSFSTLEIQRTEQGDSAMYLCASSSGAGGRQPQHFGDGTRLSIL.

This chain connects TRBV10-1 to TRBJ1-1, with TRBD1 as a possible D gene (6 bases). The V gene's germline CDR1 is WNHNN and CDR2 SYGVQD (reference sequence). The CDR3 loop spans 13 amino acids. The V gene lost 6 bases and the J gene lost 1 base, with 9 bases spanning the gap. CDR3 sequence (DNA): TGCGCCAGCAGATCACAGGGGAACACTGAAGCTTTCTTT. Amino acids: CASRSQGNTEAFF.